This passage covers 27 T cell receptor beta chains from one sample sequenced in a study of graft-versus-host responses after intestinal transplantation. Their antigens are not known. The repertoire was sequenced with immunoSEQ multiplex PCR; TCRdb's copy has only in-frame clones and lacks some. The sample has approximately 89,000 clones; over 80% are singletons. The sequencing used unstimulated CD8+ T cells sorted from spleen or lymph node cells, collected before transplant. The receptor set was obtained from a human donor who was the organ donor for an intestinal transplant.

The J gene is TRBJ2-2, the V gene TRBV7-3, with 7 bases lining up with TRBD2. The V and J ends lost 4 bases and 4 bases, in that order; junction bases with no gene match: 18. The V gene's germline CDR1 is SGHTA and CDR2 FQGTGA. The CDR3 runs 19 residues. The CDR3 reads CASSSYGSTSREPTGELFF. For the CDR3, the DNA is TGTGCCAGCAGCTCATATGGATCCACCTCGCGGGAGCCCACCGGGGAGCTGTTTTTT.

V is TRBV10-3 and J is TRBJ2-2; TRBD1 might be the D (5 bases). The CDR3 spans 13 residues. The germline gives CDR1 ENHRY, CDR2 SYGVKD. V lost 10 bases and J 3 bases, leaving 12 bases between the germline ends. For the CDR3, the DNA is TGTGCCACCTGGTTAGGGGACACCGGGGAGCTGTTTTTT. Translation: CATWLGDTGELFF.

V and J are TRBV13 and TRBJ1-1; D uncertain. Germline V lookup: CDR1 PRHDT, CDR2 FYEKMQ (reference sequence). Trimming removed 3 bases at V and 9 bases at J, with 17 bases between. The CDR3 covers 14 residues. The CDR3 sequence is CASSFGGETLQAFF. For the CDR3, the DNA is TGTGCCAGCAGCTTCGGCGGGGAGACATTGCAAGCTTTCTTT.

The table lists this clone with a count of one. The gene calls are TRBV7-8 and TRBJ2-1; 14 nucleotides align to TRBD2. V lost 3 bases and J lost 10; bases outside the gene matches: 8. Germline-derived CDR1 and CDR2 are SGHVS and FQNEAQ. The CDR3 is 16 residues long. CDR3: CASSLGLAGAPIEQFF. The DNA of the CDR3 is TGTGCCAGCAGCTTGGGACTAGCGGGAGCGCCTATCGAGCAGTTCTTC. The entire variable domain, with the rest obtained from reference TRBV7-8 and TRBJ2-1, is as follows: GAGVSQSPRYKVAKRGQDVALRCDPISGHVSLFWYQQALGQGPEFLTYFQNEAQLDKSGLPSDRFFAERPEGSVSTLKIQRTQQEDSAVYLCASSLGLAGAPIEQFFGPGTRLTVL.

Written as DNA, the CDR3 is TGTGCCAGCAAGACAGGGGTTGCTAACTATGGCTACACCTTC. As protein: CASKTGVANYGYTF. This chain links TRBV28 with TRBJ1-2, with TRBD1 identical over 8 bases. This CDR3 is built from 14 residues. Trimming cost V 7 bases and J 0 bases; bases outside gene matches: 4. CDR1 is MDHEN, CDR2 SYDVKM, per germline.

The J gene is TRBJ2-7, the V gene TRBV2; D unclear. V was clipped by 8 bases and J by 2 bases, with 4 bases between them. This CDR3 has 10 residues. Germline V gene sequence: CDR1 SNHLY, CDR2 FYNNEI. The CDR3 here is CASGPYEQYF. The CDR3 DNA is TGTGCCAGCGGGCCCTACGAGCAGTACTTC. The full variable domain, rest sourced from reference TRBV2 and TRBJ2-7, is EPEVTQTPSHQVTQMGQEVILRCVPISNHLYFYWYRQILGQKVEFLVSFYNNEISEKSEIFDDQFSVERPDGSNFTLKIRSTKLEDSAMYFCASGPYEQYFGPGTRLTVT.

This clone turned up a few times. The chain employs TRBV4-1 and TRBJ2-7; D possibly corresponds to TRBD1 (6 bases). Trimming removed 4 bases from V and 0 bases from J, with 10 bases in between. This CDR3 has 14 residues. Germline CDR1 is MGHRA and CDR2 is YSYEKL. The CDR3 DNA is TGCGCCAGCAGCCCCAAACAGGGCTCCTACGAGCAGTACTTC. Amino acid sequence: CASSPKQGSYEQYF.

CDR3 nucleotide sequence: TGTGCCAGCAGCGGGGCGGGGGGAGAGACCCAGTACTTC. Translated, it gives CASSGAGGETQYF. The V call is TRBV7-3, the J call TRBJ2-5; 8 bases line up with TRBD2. The CDR3 sequence is 13 residues long. CDR1 is SGHTA and CDR2 is FQGTGA in the germline V gene. The V gene end was trimmed by 5 bases and the J gene end by 4 bases; junction bases not matched to a gene: 3.

V is TRBV19 and J is TRBJ2-7; TRBD1 agrees at 9 bases. J was trimmed by 1 base and V by 5 bases; bases with no gene match: 3. There are 14 residues in the CDR3. Germline V gene lookup returns CDR1 LNHDA and CDR2 SQIVND (reference sequence). CDR3 sequence reads: CASSWGTGSYEQYF. Written as DNA, the CDR3 is TGTGCCAGTAGTTGGGGGACAGGGTCCTACGAGCAGTACTTC.

V usage is TRBV6-5 and J usage is TRBJ2-7, with 8 bases matching TRBD1. Trimming cost V 6 bases and J 2 bases; bases outside gene matches: 6. Germline V gene sequence: CDR1 MNHEY, CDR2 SVGAGI. CDR3 length: 14 amino acids. The CDR3 region is CASSFSQGAYEQYF. CDR3 nucleotides: TGTGCCAGCAGCTTCTCACAGGGGGCCTACGAGCAGTACTTC.

The rearrangement uses TRBV6-5 and TRBJ2-7; D gene ambiguous. Germline-derived CDR1 and CDR2 are MNHEY and SVGAGI. The CDR3 is made up of 15 amino acids. Trimming pared 0 bases from V and 0 bases from J, leaving 9 bases between. The DNA for the CDR3 is TGTGCCAGCAGTTACTCTGTCTCGAGCTCCTACGAGCAGTACTTC. Translated, it gives CASSYSVSSSYEQYF.

The rearrangement uses TRBV15 and TRBJ2-7; the D is unclear. The CDR3 is 14 amino acids. CDR1 and CDR2 (germline): LNHNV, YYDKDF (reference sequence). V was cut by 0 bases and J by 5 bases, with 11 bases left in between. As DNA, the CDR3 is TGTGCCACCAGCAGAGAGCGCGGCCCCAACGAGCAGTACTTC. Protein sequence: CATSRERGPNEQYF.

This clone has more than one count but fewer than ten. CDR3 nucleotide sequence: TGTGCCAGCAGCGCCGACAGCTCCTACGAGCAGTACTTC. Its protein product is CASSADSSYEQYF. The chain uses TRBV7-9 and TRBJ2-7; maybe TRBD1 (5 bases). The V end was cut by 5 bases, the J end by 0 bases, with 8 bases between. Looked up from germline, CDR1 is SEHNR and CDR2 is FQNEAQ (reference sequence). The CDR3 loop spans 13 amino acids.

The V and J genes are TRBV5-1 and TRBJ1-5; possibly TRBD1 for D (6 bases). The V gene lost 4 bases and the J gene lost 2 bases, with 13 bases spanning the gap. This CDR3 is 15 amino acids long. The germline gives CDR1 SGHRS, CDR2 YFSETQ. The CDR3 loop reads CASSTRDTGNQPQHF. DNA of the CDR3: TGCGCCAGCAGCACACGGGACACAGGCAATCAGCCCCAGCATTTT.

This chain links TRBV2 with TRBJ2-3, with 8 bases aligning to TRBD1. The V and J ends lost 6 bases and 10 bases, in that order; junction bases with no gene match: 18. The CDR3 consists of 16 residues. Germline CDR1 SNHLY, CDR2 FYNNEI. CDR3 in DNA: TGTGCCAGCAGGGGAACCGGGACAGGTTCTATACGGGCGCAGTATTTT. Translation: CASRGTGTGSIRAQYF.

This chain links TRBV7-9 with TRBJ2-7; TRBD2 matches 12 bases. V gave up 5 bases and J gave up 4 bases; unmatched junction bases: 9. CDR1 and CDR2 (germline): SEHNR, FQNEAQ (reference sequence). The length of the CDR3 is 16 residues. CDR3 amino acids: CASSTLLAGGPYEQYF. The CDR3 coding sequence is TGTGCCAGCAGCACACTTCTAGCGGGGGGGCCGTACGAGCAGTACTTC.

This clone was counted once. The V gene is TRBV27, the J gene TRBJ2-2; D perhaps matches TRBD2 (6 bases). V lost 0 bases and J 4 bases, leaving 12 bases between the germline ends. This CDR3 contains 16 residues. CDR1 and CDR2 from the germline V gene are MNHEY and SMNVEV (reference sequence). The CDR3 DNA reads as TGTGCCAGCAGTTTATCCGCCGGGACTGGCACCGGGGAGCTGTTTTTT. Its translation: CASSLSAGTGTGELFF.

V is TRBV28 and J is TRBJ2-5; 9 positions match TRBD1. Germline assignment: CDR1 MDHEN and CDR2 SYDVKM. The junction had 9 bases not matched to a gene; V was cut back by 3 bases and J by 4 bases. The CDR3 length is 16 residues. The CDR3 nucleotides read TGTGCCAGCAGTTTCACTAGGACAGGGGTTTTAGAGACCCAGTACTTC. It encodes CASSFTRTGVLETQYF.

The chain carries TRBV27 and TRBJ2-1, with a weak D call TRBD2 (6 bases). Germline V gene sequence: CDR1 MNHEY, CDR2 SMNVEV (reference sequence). The CDR3 is 17 residues long. The germline V and J ends were trimmed by 5 bases and 0 bases, with 17 bases remaining between them. CDR3 in DNA: TGTGCCAGCAGTCGAGGGAAAGCGGGCCTCTCCTACAATGAGCAGTTCTTC. This gives the protein CASSRGKAGLSYNEQFF.

V and J are TRBV5-4 and TRBJ2-7, with D perhaps TRBD1 (6 bases). Germline V gene lookup returns CDR1 SGHNT and CDR2 YYREEE (reference sequence). Trimming stripped 4 bases from V and 2 bases from J, with 10 bases between. The CDR3 consists of 13 residues. The CDR3, as DNA: TGTGCCAGCAGCCCGGACAGCACCTACGAGCAGTACTTC. Translating gives CASSPDSTYEQYF. Using reference TRBV5-4 and TRBJ2-7 for the parts outside the CDR3, the full variable domain is ETGVTQSPTHLIKTRGQQVTLRCSSQSGHNTVSWYQQALGQGPQFIFQYYREEENGRGNFPPRFSGLQFPNYSSELNVNALELDDSALYLCASSPDSTYEQYFGPGTRLTVT.

There are a few counts of this clone. This rearrangement joins TRBV6-1 to TRBJ2-1; tentatively, D is TRBD1 (5 bases). The CDR3 covers 16 residues. Trimming shortened V by 2 bases and J by 2 bases, and 13 bases separated the two germline ends. The germline V gene has CDR1 MNHNS and CDR2 SASEGT. CDR3 DNA sequence: TGTGCCAGCAGTGAACGGCTCGGCAGGGCCTACAATGAGCAGTTCTTC. Translated, it gives CASSERLGRAYNEQFF.

The chain couples TRBV5-5 to TRBJ2-4; D is possibly TRBD2 (6 bases). The germline CDR1 and CDR2 sequences are SGHKS and YYEKEE (reference sequence). CDR3 length: 13 residues. Trimming cost V 3 bases and J 8 bases, with 12 bases left between them. CDR3 DNA sequence: TGTGCCAGCAGCTGGGGGGAATCCTACATTCAGTACTTC. Translation: CASSWGESYIQYF. Based on the CDR3 plus reference TRBV5-5 and TRBJ2-4, the full variable domain is DAGVTQSPTHLIKTRGQQVTLRCSPISGHKSVSWYQQVLGQGPQFIFQYYEKEERGRGNFPDRFSARQFPNYSSELNVNALLLGDSALYLCASSWGESYIQYFGAGTRLSVL.

This rearrangement joins TRBV5-4 to TRBJ2-4; perhaps TRBD1 as D (5 bases). Germline CDR1 SGHNT, CDR2 YYREEE (reference sequence). The length of the CDR3 is 15 residues. Deletions cut 1 base from V and 9 bases from J, with 17 bases between. The CDR3 loop reads CASSLPSDPQGIQYF. CDR3 DNA: TGTGCCAGCAGCTTGCCTTCGGATCCGCAGGGCATTCAGTACTTC.

The V gene is TRBV19, the J gene TRBJ2-7, with D perhaps matching TRBD2 (6 bases). Germline lookup yields CDR1 LNHDA and CDR2 SQIVND (reference sequence). Trimming cost V 3 bases and J 3 bases, with 18 bases left between them. This CDR3 comprises 16 residues. CDR3 sequence reads: CASSIFSGGTHYEQYF. In DNA, the CDR3 is TGTGCCAGTAGTATCTTTTCGGGCGGGACCCACTACGAGCAGTACTTC.

The chain carries TRBV11-2 and TRBJ2-7; 9 nucleotides align to TRBD2. This CDR3 is built from 16 residues. With 0 bases clipped from V and 12 bases from J, the junction kept 15 bases outside the gene matches. Germline loops: CDR1 SGHAT, CDR2 FQNNGV. Here the CDR3 DNA reads TGTGCCAGCAGCTTAGAGGGGTCGCGGGAGGGAACCAGCTCGTACTTC. Its translation is CASSLEGSREGTSSYF.

The rearrangement links TRBV6-5 to TRBJ1-1; D is ambiguous. Between the trimmed V and J ends, which lost 2 bases and 4 bases, there was a span of 8 bases. Germline V gene lookup returns CDR1 MNHEY and CDR2 SVGAGI. CDR3 size: 13 residues. CDR3 amino acids: CASSYGGITEAFF. In DNA form, the CDR3 reads TGTGCCAGCAGTTACGGAGGGATCACTGAAGCTTTCTTT.

CDR3 protein: CASSPGVAGESSYEQYF. The CDR3 bases are TGTGCCAGCAGCCCTGGGGTAGCGGGCGAGAGCTCCTACGAGCAGTACTTC. The rearrangement links TRBV5-6 to TRBJ2-7; 7 bases map to TRBD2. The germline V gene has CDR1 SGHDT and CDR2 YYEEEE. The CDR3 is made up of 17 amino acids. J gave up 0 bases and V 4 bases, and 13 bases lay outside the gene matches.